This T cell receptor (beta chain) was sequenced in a study of identical twins. The CDR3 totals 17 residues. V was shortened by 3 bases and J by 0 bases, with 12 bases between the two germline ends. TCRdb reprocessed the 5' RACE reads via MiXCR and lists one record per CDR3 protein. The table records some 900,000 distinct CDR3 sequences, 9% to 15% of them present only once. This sample also belongs to another study, concerning yellow fever vaccine responses in identical twins.

This TCR derives from a woman aged 18-35 years in good health. The gene calls are TRBV12-3 or TRBV12-4 and TRBJ2-6, with D tentatively TRBD1 (5 bases). Sequenced material: PBMCs. The CDR3 DNA reads as TGTGCCAGCAGTTTTATCCTGACAGTCTCTGGGGCCAACGTCCTGACTTTC. Protein sequence: CASSFILTVSGANVLTF.